This entry lists 3 T cell receptor beta chains sequenced from one sample in a study of neurological immune-mediated disorders. MiXCR, run by TCRdb on the 5' RACE reads, gives a single entry per CDR3 protein. The data contain some 57,000 distinct CDR3 sequences, 4% to 5.5% of them singletons. Material: PBMCs. All receptors derive from a woman in her fifties or sixties with multiple sclerosis.

This rearrangement joins TRBV20-1 to TRBJ2-7, with a possible D match to TRBD1 (6 bases). Germline V lookup: CDR1 DFQATT, CDR2 SNEGSKA (reference sequence). This CDR3 is 11 amino acids long. CDR3 amino acids: CTGLGGYEQYF. The CDR3 nucleotides are TGCACCGGTCTAGGGGGCTACGAGCAGTACTTC.

This clonotype has ten or more counts. In DNA form, the CDR3 reads TGTGCCAGCAGTTTGAGTCAGGTTGACTCCAAAAACATTCAGTACTTC. This encodes CASSLSQVDSKNIQYF. The chain couples TRBV27 to TRBJ2-4; D not certain. V was cut by 3 bases and J by 2 bases, with 14 bases left in between. There are 16 residues in the CDR3. Germline loops: CDR1 MNHEY, CDR2 SMNVEV (reference sequence).

This clonotype was seen ten or more times. The V and J genes are TRBV4-1 and TRBJ2-6; D gene uncertain. The CDR3 has 15 residues. V was pared by 1 base and J by 3 bases, with 7 bases between. In germline, CDR1 is MGHRA, CDR2 YSYEKL. The CDR3 spells CASSQAFGGANVLTF. The CDR3 DNA is TGCGCCAGCAGCCAAGCTTTTGGTGGGGCCAACGTCCTGACTTTC.